This is a list of T cell receptor beta chains from one sample in a study of tumor and adjacent non-tumor tissue in lung cancer. From the multiplex PCR reads, TCRdb called clonotypes with MiXCR, one entry per CDR3 protein. Of 120,000 or so distinct CDR3 sequences listed, about 66% are singletons. Sequenced input: lung tumor tissue. The origin of the receptors is a man younger than 40 with non-small cell lung cancer. Both conserved end residues are part of each CDR3. The order of the fields is V gene, clone size, J gene, D gene, CDR3 protein, CDR3 DNA. D genes are given only for firm matches. Some rows mark clone size as missing; the rest say once, few, many or name a class of expanded clone.

>TRBV20-1|.|TRBJ2-3|.
CSARDRERHSTDTQYF
TGCAGTGCTAGAGATCGCGAGAGGCATAGCACAGATACGCAGTATTTT
>TRBV20-1|many|TRBJ2-7|TRBD2
CSAIAGGAYEQYF
TGCAGTGCTATAGCGGGAGGGGCTTACGAGCAGTACTTC
>TRBV11-2|.|TRBJ2-5|.
CASSQGDNQETQYF
TGTGCCAGCAGCCAAGGGGACAACCAGGAGACCCAGTACTTT
>TRBV5-1|.|TRBJ2-5|.
CASSPGLDKETQYF
TGCGCCAGCAGCCCGGGACTGGACAAAGAGACCCAGTACTTC
>TRBV11-2|.|TRBJ2-1|.
CTSSLGGLAGGRDEQFF
TGTACCAGCAGCTTAGGGGGACTAGCAGGGGGCAGGGATGAGCAGTTCTTC
>TRBV11-1|.|TRBJ1-4|TRBD1
CASSTDREGPDGKLFF
TGTGCCAGCAGCACGGACAGGGAAGGGCCTGATGGAAAACTGTTTTTT
>TRBV20-1|once|TRBJ1-6|.
CSARDWTIDSHLHF
TGCAGTGCTAGAGACTGGACGATTGACTCACACCTCCACTTT
>TRBV12-3/TRBV12-4|.|TRBJ1-6|.
CVSSFHLGSLHF
TGTGTCAGCAGTTTTCATCTGGGCTCCCTCCACTTT
>TRBV6-6|few|TRBJ2-1|.
CASSSPLFTSRTYNEQFF
TGTGCCAGCAGTTCCCCACTTTTTACTAGCCGAACCTACAATGAGCAGTTCTTC
>TRBV6-6|many|TRBJ1-2|.
CASSYSKAGAGDYGYTF
TGTGCCAGCAGTTACTCGAAGGCAGGTGCCGGGGACTATGGCTACACCTTC
>TRBV6-2/TRBV6-3|many|TRBJ2-7|TRBD2
CASLSSGGLYEQYF
TGTGCCAGCTTGTCTAGCGGGGGCCTCTACGAGCAGTACTTC
>TRBV4-1|many|TRBJ2-1|TRBD2
CASSQPGLAGGRNEQFF
TGCGCCAGCAGCCAACCGGGACTAGCGGGAGGGAGGAATGAGCAGTTCTTC
>TRBV30|.|TRBJ2-1|.
CAWKSGSGYDEQFF
TGTGCTTGGAAGTCCGGGTCCGGGTACGATGAGCAGTTCTTC
>TRBV6-2/TRBV6-3|few|TRBJ2-3|.
CASSYHQYTDTQYF
TGTGCCAGCAGTTACCATCAGTACACAGATACGCAGTATTTT
>TRBV4-3|.|TRBJ2-5|TRBD1
CASSPILAQGEIQYF
TGCGCCAGCAGCCCCATCCTAGCACAGGGGGAGATCCAGTACTTC
>TRBV7-2|.|TRBJ2-3|TRBD2
CASSRTSSTDTQYF
TGTGCCAGCAGCCGGACTAGCAGCACAGATACGCAATATTTT
>TRBV7-2|.|TRBJ2-1|TRBD2
CAISLSTSGGNEQFF
TGTGCCATCAGCTTATCCACTAGCGGGGGCAATGAGCAGTTCTTC
>TRBV12-3/TRBV12-4|once|TRBJ2-2|.
CASSFRPVDTGELFF
TGTGCCAGCAGTTTCAGGCCCGTAGACACAGGGGAGCTGTTTTTT
>TRBV7-9|many|TRBJ1-2|TRBD1
CASSAYPDRGQVYGYTF
TGTGCCAGCAGCGCCTACCCGGACAGGGGGCAGGTTTATGGCTACACCTTC
>TRBV28|.|TRBJ2-1|.
CAISSPIVEKSSYNEQFF
TGTGCCATCAGTTCCCCTATAGTGGAGAAGAGCTCCTACAATGAGCAGTTCTTC
>TRBV5-6|.|TRBJ2-2|TRBD2
CASSLLGGSATGELFF
TGTGCCAGCAGCCTGTTGGGGGGGTCAGCCACCGGGGAGCTGTTTTTT
>TRBV11-2|many|TRBJ1-3|TRBD1
CASSPGQTGTIYF
TGTGCCAGCAGCCCGGGACAGACCGGGACCATATATTTT
>TRBV29-1|.|TRBJ2-5|TRBD1
CSVEKQGVGETQYF
TGTAGCGTTGAGAAACAGGGGGTGGGGGAGACCCAGTACTTC
>TRBV29-1|.|TRBJ2-2|.
CSVADASGMDGELFF
TGCAGCGTTGCGGATGCTAGTGGGATGGATGGGGAGCTGTTTTTT
>TRBV4-1|many|TRBJ2-3|.
CASSQDPVSTDTQYF
TGCGCCAGCAGCCAAGATCCCGTTAGCACAGATACGCAGTATTTT
>TRBV10-3|once|TRBJ2-7|TRBD1
CATGDRGSYEWYF
TGTGCCACCGGAGACAGGGGCTCCTACGAGTGGTACTTC
>TRBV6-5|many|TRBJ2-6|.
CASRLHHGTPERSGANVLTF
TGTGCCAGCAGACTCCACCATGGGACTCCCGAACGCTCTGGGGCCAACGTCCTGACTTTC
>TRBV12-3/TRBV12-4|many|TRBJ2-7|TRBD1
CASSPRQGLNEQYF
TGTGCCAGCAGTCCACGACAGGGATTGAACGAGCAGTACTTC